The clone carrying this TCR beta chain occurred many times. Its antigen is unidentified. The data originate from a study of T cell repertoires in cytomegalovirus infection. TCRdb fed the reads into MiXCR, producing one record per CDR3 protein. The data contain approximately 1,000,000 distinct CDR3 sequences, approximately 31% of them singletons. Germline CDR1 is SGHAT and CDR2 is FQNNGV. V shed 5 bases and J shed 5 bases, with 15 bases lying between them. The CDR3 length is 15 residues. The genes are TRBV11-2 and TRBJ2-2; possibly TRBD1 or TRBD2 for D (6 bases each). The sequence was collected from a human donor in good health (CMV status not recorded). Some clones in this sample may be carry-over from other donors' samples. Sample: cultured CD8+ T cells from PBMCs, taken from culture after CMV antigen stimulation. The CDR3 nucleotides read TGTGCCAGCAGCCCAAAGGGGGGTGGTACCGGGGAGCTGTTTTTT. This sequence encodes CASSPKGGGTGELFF.